The rows below give T cell receptor beta chains drawn from one sample of a study of blood T cells in healthy people across ages. TCRdb ran MiXCR on the 5' RACE reads and lists one entry per CDR3 protein. The profile covers over a million distinct CDR3 sequences, with 42% appearing a single time and roughly 7.9% taken by the ten largest. Sequencing was performed on blood. All receptors come from a young woman in good health. The CDR3 runs from the conserved cysteine through the conserved F or W. A D gene is named only where the DNA matches it firmly. Clone size is shown for a subset of rows, as once, few, many or a class of expanded clone.

abundance,j_gene,v_gene,d_gene,len,CDR3nt,CDR3aa
.,TRBJ1-5,TRBV27,.,14,TGTGCCAGCAGTTTATTGGCAGACCTTCGGCCCCAGCATTTT,CASSLLADLRPQHF
.,TRBJ2-7,TRBV11-2,TRBD1,15,TGTGCCAGCAGCTCCGCGGGACAGGGGGCGGAGGAGCAGTACTTC,CASSSAGQGAEEQYF
.,TRBJ1-6,TRBV2,TRBD1,14,TGTGCCAGCAGTGGACAGGGACCGATTGCACCCCTCCACTTT,CASSGQGPIAPLHF
many,TRBJ2-1,TRBV7-2,.,12,TGTGCCAGCAGCCCCTCCTACAATGAGCAGTTCTTC,CASSPSYNEQFF
few,TRBJ1-2,TRBV27,.,13,TGTGCCAGCACACGCCCCAGGGTAGATGGCTACACCTTC,CASTRPRVDGYTF
many,TRBJ2-3,TRBV4-1,.,13,TGCGCCAGCAGCCACTATGAAGCAGATACGCAGTATTTT,CASSHYEADTQYF
many,TRBJ1-5,TRBV5-1,.,15,TGCGCCAGCAGCTTGGAGGGCAGTAGCAATCAGCCCCAGCATTTT,CASSLEGSSNQPQHF
.,TRBJ2-3,TRBV5-6,TRBD1,17,TGTGCCAGCAGCTTTATCCCGGGACAGGGGCGGTCAGATACGCAGTATTTT,CASSFIPGQGRSDTQYF
.,TRBJ2-7,TRBV6-5,.,16,TGTGCCAGCACCAGTTACCCGGGACTTGGGATCTACGAGCAGTACTTC,CASTSYPGLGIYEQYF
.,TRBJ2-1,TRBV20-1,.,16,TGCAGTGCTAGAGTAGCGGAGGGGGGCTCCTACAATGAGCAGTTCTTC,CSARVAEGGSYNEQFF
few,TRBJ2-7,TRBV5-1,TRBD2,13,TGCGCCAGCAGCTTGGCGGGGGGTGGGCAGCAGTACTTC,CASSLAGGGQQYF
once,TRBJ2-7,TRBV20-1,TRBD2,16,TGCAGTGCTAGACCGACACTAGCGGATCTTTACAATGAGCAGTACTTC,CSARPTLADLYNEQYF
.,TRBJ2-3,TRBV7-8,.,17,TGTGCCAGCAGCTTATTTGTCGACGTTTCGAGCACAGATACGCAGTATTTT,CASSLFVDVSSTDTQYF
few,TRBJ1-1,TRBV29-1,.,14,TGCAGCGTTGAGAGGAGGGTGTTGAACACTGAAGCTTTCTTT,CSVERRVLNTEAFF
.,TRBJ2-5,TRBV13,.,13,TGTGCCAGCAGCATCACAGGGCGAGAGACCCAGTACTTC,CASSITGRETQYF
.,TRBJ1-1,TRBV7-2,.,13,TGTGCCAGCAGTGAGGGGATGTACACTGAAGCTTTCTTT,CASSEGMYTEAFF
.,TRBJ1-1,TRBV29-1,.,13,TGCAGCGTTGAGGTCTGGATTTCGGCTGAAGCTTTCTTT,CSVEVWISAEAFF
few,TRBJ2-3,TRBV7-3,TRBD2,15,TGTGCCAGCAGCCCATTCGGGGGGGACACAGATACGCAGTATTTT,CASSPFGGDTDTQYF
.,TRBJ2-7,TRBV28,TRBD1,15,TGTGCCAGCAGCCCGCTCGCGGACAGGGGGGGCGAGCAGTACTTC,CASSPLADRGGEQYF
.,TRBJ2-3,TRBV10-3,.,14,TGTGTCATCAGTGAGTCGGGACCACAGCCCACGCAGTATTTT,CVISESGPQPTQYF
.,TRBJ2-7,TRBV6-6,TRBD1,15,TGTGCCAGCAGTTCAAGACAGGGGATCTCCTACGAGCAGTACTTC,CASSSRQGISYEQYF
.,TRBJ1-2,TRBV10-3,.,15,TGTGCCATCAGTGTCGGACTAGCGGGGGAGTATGGCTACACCTTC,CAISVGLAGEYGYTF
few,TRBJ2-5,TRBV12-5,TRBD2,15,TGTGCTAGTGGCCGGAGACTAGCGGGAGAGGAGACCCAGTACTTC,CASGRRLAGEETQYF
.,TRBJ2-7,TRBV6-6,TRBD2,15,TGTGTCAGCAGTTCCACAACTAGCGGGGGGCAAGAGCAGTACTTC,CVSSSTTSGGQEQYF
.,TRBJ1-1,TRBV2,.,13,TGTACCAGCAGTGTACAGAGGAACACTGAAGCTTTCTTT,CTSSVQRNTEAFF
.,TRBJ2-6,TRBV28,TRBD2,18,TGTGCCAGCACCGGCTCCCTAGCGGATATCTCTGGGGCCAACGTCCTGACTTTC,CASTGSLADISGANVLTF
.,TRBJ1-6,TRBV25-1,.,13,TGTGCCAGCAGCTTCGGGGAATCGTCACCCCTCCACTTT,CASSFGESSPLHF
.,TRBJ2-1,TRBV9,TRBD2,15,TGTGCCAGCAGCGTAGGAGCGGGAGTAGGCGATGAGCAGTTCTTC,CASSVGAGVGDEQFF
.,TRBJ2-7,TRBV20-1,TRBD2,14,TGCAGTGCTACTAGACTAGCGGGAGGGGACGAGCAGTACTTC,CSATRLAGGDEQYF
.,TRBJ1-5,TRBV12-3/TRBV12-4,.,15,TGTGCCAGCAGTTTAGGCTCGATCGGCAATCAGCCCCAGCATTTT,CASSLGSIGNQPQHF
.,TRBJ2-1,TRBV10-3,.,15,TGTGCCATCAGTGAGTCTGCGAGGTTCGACAATGAGCAGTTCTTC,CAISESARFDNEQFF
.,TRBJ2-4,TRBV21-1,.,21,TGTGCCAGCAGCCGACCTCTTGGGTGGGGACTAGCGGGGGAGGCCAAAAACATTCAGTACTTC,CASSRPLGWGLAGEAKNIQYF
once,TRBJ2-7,TRBV6-6,TRBD1,16,TGTGCCAGCAGCTCTAACCCGGGACAGGGACTCGGCGAGCAGTACTTC,CASSSNPGQGLGEQYF
.,TRBJ2-3,TRBV30,.,16,TGTGCCTGGAGCAGTGAGGCCCGCACTAATACAGTGGCTCAGTATTTT,CAWSSEARTNTVAQYF
many,TRBJ2-1,TRBV15,.,16,TGTGCCACCAGCAGAGATGTGACAGCTTCCTACAATGAGCAGTTCTTC,CATSRDVTASYNEQFF
few,TRBJ1-1,TRBV7-9,.,14,TGTGCCAGCAGCTTAGTTTGGGGCACGCCTGAAGCTTTCTTT,CASSLVWGTPEAFF
few,TRBJ1-5,TRBV27,.,13,TGTGCCAGCAGTGTGGGTCGCAATCAGCCCCAGCATTTT,CASSVGRNQPQHF
.,TRBJ2-3,TRBV5-8,.,9,TGTGCCAGGGCGGATACGCAGTATTTT,CARADTQYF
.,TRBJ1-1,TRBV20-1,.,13,TGCAGTGCTAGGGACACGAAGAACACTGAAGCTTTCTTT,CSARDTKNTEAFF
.,TRBJ1-6,TRBV7-3,.,14,TGTGCCAGCAGCTTATCCGGGGATAATTCACCCCTCCACTTT,CASSLSGDNSPLHF
few,TRBJ2-3,TRBV9,TRBD2,16,TGTGCCAGCAGCCTGAAGGGGGTAGCGGGGGCAGATACGCAGTATTTT,CASSLKGVAGADTQYF
.,TRBJ2-7,TRBV12-3/TRBV12-4,TRBD2,13,TGTGTCAGCATGGGACTAGGAAACTACGAGCAGTACTTC,CVSMGLGNYEQYF
.,TRBJ2-7,TRBV6-5,TRBD1,17,TGTGCCAGCAGTTACGACGCAACAGGGGGGAGCTCCTACGAGCAGTACTTC,CASSYDATGGSSYEQYF
.,TRBJ1-2,TRBV5-1,.,13,TGCGCCAGCAGTCTGGGGGAAAAACGTGGCTACACCTTC,CASSLGEKRGYTF
.,TRBJ2-3,TRBV11-2,.,18,TGTGCCAGCAGCTTAGCCCCCTTGTTGACAGTACGCACAGATACGCAGTATTTT,CASSLAPLLTVRTDTQYF
.,TRBJ2-5,TRBV5-5,TRBD1,16,TGTGCCAGCAGCTTGGAGGCAGGGGGAAGCCAAGAGACCCAGTACTTC,CASSLEAGGSQETQYF
few,TRBJ2-5,TRBV12-3/TRBV12-4,.,16,TGTGCCAGCAGTTTCAGGCCTGTGGGGTACCAAGAGACCCAGTACTTC,CASSFRPVGYQETQYF
few,TRBJ2-7,TRBV20-1,.,13,TGCAGTGCTCTTTTTCAGGGGTCGCGCGAGCAGTACTTC,CSALFQGSREQYF
.,TRBJ1-2,TRBV9,.,13,TGTGCCAGCAGCGTAGTCCCCAAGGGAGGCTACACCTTC,CASSVVPKGGYTF
few,TRBJ2-7,TRBV10-3,TRBD1,12,TGTGCCAGCAGCGACAGGGGGGCGGAGCAGTACTTC,CASSDRGAEQYF
.,TRBJ2-3,TRBV11-2,.,15,TGTGCCAGCACCCCCAGGGGACCCGAAACGCATACGCAGTATTTT,CASTPRGPETHTQYF
few,TRBJ2-5,TRBV28,.,15,TGTGCCAGCAGTCCTAGGGGGGAACCTCAAGAGACCCAGTACTTC,CASSPRGEPQETQYF